The T cell receptor beta chain described here comes from a study of shared clonotypes between healthy human individuals (dated by TCRdb to the early 2020s). Describing the broader study: The cohort comprised a couple of women and a few men aged 18 to 49 years. For each donor, CD4 naive and CD4 memory were each run on three plates, CD8 naive on two plates, and CD8 memory on one plate. To estimate repertoire size and how much clonotype sharing occurs between individuals, the study deeply sequenced the blood TCR repertoires of five healthy adults. Different laboratories and diverse techniques were used to prepare libraries and sequence TCR repertoires, to increase sequencing depth and limit assay-specific biases. Per donor, leukapheresis produced somewhere between about 0.9 and 9 billion PBMCs. Overall study outcomes, separate from this receptor: Compared with non-shared clonotypes, the clonotypes found in all four sorted-subset donors had higher generation probabilities. When several donors were compared, the shared fraction of clonotypes was 5% to 6.5% for naive CD4, around 3.6% for naive CD8, 2.3% for memory CD4, and approximately 0.4% for memory CD8. Sampling was limited to blood, and TCR repertoires in tissue likely differ from TCR repertoires in blood. Based on pairwise subsampling, the degree of clonotype sharing among donors was expected to be affected by sequencing depth. Rarefaction of sorted-subset datasets indicated incomplete sequencing despite the large sequencing depth. The genetic and exposure-history diversity represented was limited by the small number of donors. Naive subsets generally had larger estimated clonotype richness than memory subsets did.

CDR1 and CDR2 are drawn from the germline V gene: ENHRY, SYGVKD. Including the terminal cysteine and phenylalanine, the CDR3 comprises 15 residues. Of all the DNA, just the CDR3 is kept, 45 bases in frame from base 1. V has 6 bases trimmed and J has 1 base trimmed; junction bases matching no gene number 5. Using the deep immunoSEQ assay, multiplex PCR amplified TCR CDR3 regions from genomic DNA. Extracted genomic DNA from each cell subset was spread evenly across all wells of several immunoSEQ 96-well plates, with each plate serving as a replicate. For sorted subsets, about 0.2 ug genomic DNA, equal to 30,000 or so T cell genomes, was loaded into each replicate PCR. The purified libraries were quantified using a Qubit 3.0 fluorometer, sized with a Bioanalyzer 2100, and then quantified again using the KAPA Library Quantification kit. Every immunoSEQ 96-well plate was sequenced on a dedicated single-read 150-cycle Illumina NextSeq 550 flow cell. In the source study's methods: The immunoSEQ output contained only junctional sequences without quality scores, so filtering could not match that applied to full-length reads. Sequences were annotated with PyIR, a Python wrapper for IgBLAST v1.9, and V/J genes and CDR3 were assigned using IMGT germline references. Reads with weak V/J assignments (E-value above 1e-6), missing CDR3, stop codons, out-of-frame junctions, or ambiguous translated residues were removed. V3J clonotypes were defined by identical inferred V gene, J gene, and CDR3 amino acid sequence. Percentage overlap between repertoires was calculated by dividing the number of shared unique clonotypes by the size of the smaller repertoire. Repertoire richness was assessed with RTK rarefaction, the Chao1 estimator, and Recon v2.1 estimates of unobserved clonotypes. Generation probabilities for all TCRbeta clonotypes obtained by the gDNA method from a few donors were computed using OLGA. Entries here come from immuneACCESS through TCRdb and include only in-frame sequences with V and J called. Some clones fail to appear in such tables; in the studies checked, an unresolved V gene covers under half of the shortfall, and the cause of the remainder is unknown. V and J calls and clone size follow that table, whereas D and trimming were derived from the DNA. The sample records about 730,000 clones, approximately 72% of which are singletons. The ten largest clones represent approximately 1.8% of the sample.

The donors were healthy, HIV-negative adults with no recently reported acute infections or vaccinations. Every donor was a Caucasian adult residing in Nashville, Tennessee, USA. CD4+ T cells were enriched by magnetic negative selection, after which naive cells were positively selected on CD45RA and the negative fraction was taken as the memory subset. After blood collection by leukapheresis, PBMCs were isolated using Ficoll-Histopaque density gradient centrifugation and then cryopreserved in the vapor phase of liquid nitrogen. Purity and quantity of every magnetically sorted T cell population were checked by analytical flow cytometry. Each sorted fraction had its genomic DNA isolated and then quantified by UV absorbance on a Nanodrop 2000c. As concerns this clone: Its antigen remains unidentified. Per-nucleotide qualities are absent, and no much larger clonotype sits a single base away.

This receptor was identified in a woman aged 30 to 39 in good health. Sequences were obtained from memory CD4+ T cells sorted from blood. The label giving this sample's cell subset or site can be read as: CD45RA-negative fraction. The V and J genes are TRBV10-3 and TRBJ1-1, with 10 middle bases fitting TRBD1. The DNA is TGTGCCATCAGCCCGGGACAGGGGAAGAACACTGAAGCTTTCTTT. Translated, this gives CAISPGQGKNTEAFF.